The 21 T cell receptor beta chains given below trace back to one sample, sequenced in a study of blood T cell repertoires in COVID-19. The assay was immunoSEQ multiplex PCR, and TCRdb's table has in-frame clones only and misses some. The sample comprises 150,000 to 200,000 clones, 80% to 90% of which are singletons, and around 1.5% rests with the top ten. The source material was peripheral blood. The source is a woman in her forties or fifties with acute or convalescent COVID-19.

The chain links TRBV6-5 to TRBJ1-2; tentative D call: TRBD1 (5 bases). This CDR3 comprises 14 residues. Germline CDR1 reads MNHEY; CDR2 reads SVGAGI. Trimming took 4 bases from V and 0 from J, leaving 9 bases between them. CDR3 sequence: CASSSTTANYGYTF. DNA of the CDR3: TGTGCCAGCAGTTCAACGACAGCTAACTATGGCTACACCTTC.

DNA of the CDR3: TGTGCCAGTACTCCGACACCCGCGGGGGCTGAGCAGTTCTTC. It is translated as CASTPTPAGAEQFF. The V call is TRBV19, the J call TRBJ2-1; D perhaps matches TRBD2 (7 bases). CDR1 is LNHDA, CDR2 SQIVND, per germline (reference sequence). CDR3 length: 14 amino acids. V shed 7 bases and J shed 9 bases, with 19 bases lying between them.

The V and J genes are TRBV6-1 and TRBJ1-6, with TRBD1 as a possible D gene (6 bases). Trimming stripped 1 base from V and 5 bases from J, with 18 bases between. CDR1 is MNHNS, CDR2 SASEGT, per germline. This CDR3 comprises 18 residues. CDR3 sequence (DNA): TGTGCCAGCAGTGAAGTTCGCAGGGGAAACGCGGATAATTCACCCCTCCACTTT. The encoded protein is CASSEVRRGNADNSPLHF.

V and J are TRBV19 and TRBJ1-1; TRBD1 might be the D (6 bases). From germline, CDR1 is LNHDA and CDR2 SQIVND (reference sequence). V lost 2 bases to trimming and J lost 1 base, with 17 bases between them. This CDR3 spans 17 amino acids. This CDR3 is CASSIPGDKRSNTEAFF. CDR3 coding DNA: TGTGCCAGTAGTATACCTGGGGACAAGAGGTCGAACACTGAAGCTTTCTTT.

The rearrangement joins TRBV5-1 to TRBJ1-5; 9 positions agree with TRBD1. The germline V gene has CDR1 SGHRS and CDR2 YFSETQ. Losses at the gene ends were 5 bases for V and 6 bases for J; bases not matched to a gene: 9. The CDR3 totals 15 residues. For the CDR3, the DNA is TGCGCCAGCAGTTCCGGGACAGGGTGGGGTCAGCCCCAGCATTTT. Residues: CASSSGTGWGQPQHF. Supplemented by reference TRBV5-1 and TRBJ1-5, the full variable domain reads KAGVTQTPRYLIKTRGQQVTLSCSPISGHRSVSWYQQTPGQGLQFLFEYFSETQRNKGNFPGRFSGRQFSNSRSEMNVSTLELGDSALYLCASSSGTGWGQPQHFGDGTRLSIL.

The chain combines TRBV6-2 or TRBV6-3 with TRBJ1-2; 10 bases match TRBD1. V shed 2 bases, J shed 4 bases, and the junction held 4 bases outside the gene matches. CDR3 length: 15 residues. Germline CDR1 and CDR2: MNHEY and SVGEGT. The CDR3 bases are TGTGCCAGCAGTTACACGGGACAGGGGACCTATGGCTACACCTTC. Translation: CASSYTGQGTYGYTF.

The chain carries TRBV19 and TRBJ2-5, with D maybe TRBD2 (5 bases). The V and J ends lost 4 bases and 5 bases respectively, with 14 bases between them. The CDR3 extends over 14 amino acids. CDR1 LNHDA and CDR2 SQIVND come from the germline V gene (reference sequence). CDR3 DNA: TGTGCCAGTAGTAAGGCGGGCGTGGTCGAGACCCAGTACTTC. This encodes CASSKAGVVETQYF.

The chain couples TRBV5-1 to TRBJ2-5; perhaps TRBD2 as D (5 bases). Germline CDR1 SGHRS, CDR2 YFSETQ. The germline V and J ends were trimmed by 4 bases and 0 bases, with 7 bases remaining between them. The CDR3 runs to 13 residues. The CDR3 DNA reads as TGCGCCAGCAGCCAGCGGAACCAAGAGACCCAGTACTTC. Amino acid sequence: CASSQRNQETQYF.

The chain employs TRBV28 and TRBJ1-6; 7 nucleotides match TRBD1. Germline V gene sequence: CDR1 MDHEN, CDR2 SYDVKM. The trim removed 2 bases at V and 6 bases at J, leaving 10 bases unmatched. The length of the CDR3 is 17 residues. CDR3 residues: CASSLNGAGQSNSPLHF. The CDR3 DNA is TGTGCCAGCAGTTTAAACGGGGCGGGACAGAGTAATTCACCCCTCCACTTT.

The CDR3 is CASSPRGTGDYEQYF. CDR3 bases: TGTGCCAGCAGCCCTCGTGGGACAGGGGACTACGAGCAGTACTTC. The chain combines TRBV11-1 with TRBJ2-7; 10 bases map to TRBD1. The CDR3 runs to 15 residues. Germline V CDR1 and CDR2: SGHAT, FQDESV (reference sequence). Germline trimming cut 5 bases from V and 3 bases from J; bases unmatched to any gene: 7.

The J gene is TRBJ1-2, the V gene TRBV27; the D gene is possibly TRBD1 (5 bases). CDR3 length: 13 amino acids. Trimming cost V 5 bases and J 5 bases, with 12 bases left between them. Per germline, CDR1 MNHEY and CDR2 SMNVEV (reference sequence). CDR3 sequence reads: CASSPGGSYGYTF. In DNA, the CDR3 is TGTGCCAGCAGTCCGGGGGGGTCGTATGGCTACACCTTC.

The V call is TRBV9, the J call TRBJ2-3; the D gene is possibly TRBD2 (6 bases). V lost 4 bases and J 0 bases, leaving 15 bases between the germline ends. CDR3 length: 16 amino acids. From germline, CDR1 is SGDLS and CDR2 YYNGEE. In nucleotides, the CDR3 is TGTGCCAGCAGCTGGCCGGGGGAATCTAGCACAGATACGCAGTATTTT. Residues: CASSWPGESSTDTQYF.

The rearrangement uses TRBV5-1 and TRBJ2-4; D possibly corresponds to TRBD2 (6 bases). The V end was cut by 2 bases, the J end by 0 bases, with 6 bases between. CDR3 length: 14 residues. Germline CDR1 SGHRS, CDR2 YFSETQ. CDR3 residues: CASSLAGAKNIQYF. CDR3 nucleotide sequence: TGCGCCAGCAGCTTAGCGGGAGCCAAAAACATTCAGTACTTC. Variable domain in full (rest from reference TRBV5-1 and TRBJ2-4): KAGVTQTPRYLIKTRGQQVTLSCSPISGHRSVSWYQQTPGQGLQFLFEYFSETQRNKGNFPGRFSGRQFSNSRSEMNVSTLELGDSALYLCASSLAGAKNIQYFGAGTRLSVL.

The V and J genes are TRBV7-8 and TRBJ1-2; D uncertain. CDR1 is SGHVS, CDR2 FQNEAQ, per germline. The CDR3 spans 15 residues. Trimming pared 4 bases from V and 5 bases from J, leaving 17 bases between. CDR3 in amino acids: CASSSNPVKWYGYTF. Here the CDR3 DNA reads TGTGCCAGCAGCTCCAACCCGGTGAAGTGGTATGGCTACACCTTC.

This clone was picked up a small number of times. Other DNA sequences in this sample translate to the same CDR3. The chain combines TRBV9 with TRBJ2-7, with 8 bases aligning to TRBD1. The CDR3 extends over 15 amino acids. The germline CDR1 and CDR2 sequences are SGDLS and YYNGEE. V shed 0 bases and J 4 bases; nucleotides not matched to a gene: 6. The CDR3 bases are TGTGCCAGCAGCGTAGGGTCAGGGGGCCTATACGAGCAGTACTTC. As protein: CASSVGSGGLYEQYF.

V gene TRBV29-1 combines with J gene TRBJ1-2, with TRBD1 matching 10 bases. J was trimmed by 8 bases and V by 7 bases; bases with no gene match: 7. The CDR3 totals 12 residues. CDR1 and CDR2 (germline): SQVTM, ANQGSEA. The CDR3 bases are TGCAGCGATAGACAGGGGGCGATGGGCTACACCTTC. Its protein product is CSDRQGAMGYTF.

The J gene is TRBJ2-7, the V gene TRBV5-1; weak D call: TRBD1 (6 bases). The CDR3 is 14 residues long. The V end was cut by 0 bases, the J end by 0 bases, with 7 bases between. Germline CDR1 reads SGHRS; CDR2 reads YFSETQ. This CDR3 reads CASSLGGPSYEQYF. The CDR3 nucleotides are TGCGCCAGCAGCTTGGGGGGGCCCTCCTACGAGCAGTACTTC. Variable domain in full (rest from reference TRBV5-1 and TRBJ2-7): KAGVTQTPRYLIKTRGQQVTLSCSPISGHRSVSWYQQTPGQGLQFLFEYFSETQRNKGNFPGRFSGRQFSNSRSEMNVSTLELGDSALYLCASSLGGPSYEQYFGPGTRLTVT.

The chain links TRBV6-5 to TRBJ1-1, with 7 positions matching TRBD1. This CDR3 contains 12 residues. Trimming removed 9 bases from V and 3 bases from J; junction bases left unmatched: 4. The germline V gene encodes CDR1 MNHEY and CDR2 SVGAGI. The CDR3: CASSRGDTEAFF. The CDR3, as DNA: TGTGCCAGTAGCAGGGGGGACACTGAAGCTTTCTTT.

This rearrangement joins TRBV27 to TRBJ1-6, with a possible D match to TRBD1 (6 bases). CDR3 length equals 16 residues. Trimming pared 6 bases from V and 9 bases from J, leaving 21 bases between. The germline V gene encodes CDR1 MNHEY and CDR2 SMNVEV (reference sequence). The CDR3 is CASSLARDKKGSPLHF. The CDR3 nucleotides read TGTGCCAGCAGCTTAGCCCGGGACAAAAAGGGTTCACCCCTCCACTTT.

This chain joins TRBV6-6 and TRBJ1-1; a weak D match, TRBD1 (5 bases). Germline-derived CDR1 and CDR2 are MNHNY and SVGAGI (reference sequence). CDR3 length: 15 amino acids. Trimming shortened V by 5 bases and J by 2 bases, and 15 bases separated the two germline ends. The CDR3, as DNA: TGTGCCAGCAGTCAGGACATTGGGGTAAACACTGAAGCTTTCTTT. This encodes CASSQDIGVNTEAFF.

The chain employs TRBV6-2 or TRBV6-3 and TRBJ1-2, with 7 bases matching TRBD1. The J segment lost 8 bases and the V segment lost 2 bases, leaving 2 bases of the junction unmatched. The CDR3 has 12 residues. The germline V gene encodes CDR1 MNHEY and CDR2 SVGEGT. Here the CDR3 DNA reads TGTGCCAGCAGTTACAGGGGGCGCGGCTACACCTTC. Residues: CASSYRGRGYTF.